A single sample is the source of the 32 T cell receptor beta chains below, sequenced in a study of blood T cell repertoires in COVID-19. Sequenced by immunoSEQ multiplex PCR; TCRdb stores in-frame clones only, minus some. Of a few hundred thousand clones listed, over 80% are singletons. Material: PBMCs or T cells enriched from blood (not recorded which). The receptors stem from a man younger than 40 who had recovered from COVID-19.

This rearrangement joins TRBV7-6 to TRBJ1-5; D uncertain. Trimming removed 1 base at V and 2 bases at J, with 18 bases between. The CDR3 length is 18 residues. Per the germline V gene, CDR1 is SGHVS and CDR2 is FNYEAQ. For the CDR3, the DNA is TGTGCCAGCAGCTTAGATCGGGGTTGGGAAAAGGGCAATCAGCCCCAGCATTTT. Translating it yields CASSLDRGWEKGNQPQHF. The full variable domain, in which reference TRBV7-6 and TRBJ1-5 provide the parts outside the CDR3, is GAGVSQSPRYKVTKRGQDVALRCDPISGHVSLYWYRQALGQGPEFLTYFNYEAQQDKSGLPNDRFSAERPEGSISTLTIQRTEQRDSAMYRCASSLDRGWEKGNQPQHFGDGTRLSIL.

The CDR3 protein is CASSVVGGGANEQYF. CDR3 bases: TGTGCCAGCAGCGTAGTGGGCGGGGGGGCAAACGAGCAGTACTTC. V gene TRBV9 combines with J gene TRBJ2-7; TRBD2 matches 9 bases. The CDR3 runs 15 residues. V dropped 0 bases and J dropped 5; count of bases not matched to a gene: 6. Germline CDR1 SGDLS, CDR2 YYNGEE.

This clone was found once. V usage is TRBV12-3 or TRBV12-4 and J usage is TRBJ2-1; D ambiguous. This CDR3 comprises 11 residues. The V end lost 4 bases, the J end lost 12 bases, and 10 bases lay between the germline ends. CDR3 loop: CASSYSFGQFF. The CDR3 region has the DNA TGTGCCAGCAGTTACTCTTTTGGGCAGTTCTTC.

CDR3 region: CASRIGTGGSTYEQYF. The CDR3 DNA is TGTGCCAGTAGAATTGGGACAGGGGGCAGTACCTACGAGCAGTACTTC. This chain uses TRBV19 with TRBJ2-7; 12 bases line up with TRBD1. V dropped 6 bases and J dropped 2; count of bases not matched to a gene: 8. The CDR3 contains 16 residues. Germline V CDR1 and CDR2: LNHDA, SQIVND (reference sequence).

The chain joins TRBV28 to TRBJ2-3, with 9 bases that match TRBD1. Germline V gives CDR1 MDHEN, CDR2 SYDVKM. There are 16 residues in the CDR3. Trimming took 6 bases from V and 5 from J; bases not matched to a gene: 12. The CDR3 here is CASRKTGTGFGDTQYF. For the CDR3, the DNA is TGTGCCAGCAGAAAAACCGGGACAGGGTTTGGAGATACGCAGTATTTT.

The chain uses TRBV3-1 (or the pseudogene TRBV3-2) and TRBJ2-7; 10 positions agree with TRBD1. J gave up 7 bases and V 2 bases, and 8 bases lay outside the gene matches. Germline values: CDR1 LGHDT, CDR2 YNNKEL (reference sequence). This CDR3 region has 15 residues. The CDR3 sequence: CASSQFRQGAREQYF. The CDR3 DNA reads TGTGCCAGCAGCCAATTCCGACAGGGGGCTAGGGAGCAGTACTTC.

This rearrangement joins TRBV11-2 to TRBJ2-7; TRBD2 aligns across 7 bases. This CDR3 is built from 14 residues. Germline CDR1 SGHAT, CDR2 FQNNGV. Germline trimming cut 0 bases from V and 3 bases from J; bases unmatched to any gene: 2. In DNA form, the CDR3 reads TGTGCCAGCAGCTTAGAAGCGGGGTTCTACGAGCAGTACTTC. This gives the protein CASSLEAGFYEQYF.

The rearrangement uses TRBV29-1 and TRBJ2-7; D gene uncertain. V gave up 5 bases and J gave up 0 bases, with 5 bases separating them. Per germline, CDR1 SQVTM and CDR2 ANQGSEA. CDR3 size: 11 residues. Here the CDR3 reads CSVRLSYEQYF. In DNA, the CDR3 is TGCAGCGTTCGACTCTCCTACGAGCAGTACTTC.

The rearrangement links TRBV5-8 to TRBJ1-5; D may be TRBD1 (6 bases). CDR1 is SGHTS and CDR2 is YDEGEE in the germline V gene. V lost 0 bases and J 1 base, leaving 14 bases between the germline ends. The CDR3 totals 17 residues. This CDR3 is CASSLDRVGGSNQPQHF. Written as DNA, the CDR3 is TGTGCCAGCAGCTTGGACAGGGTAGGAGGCAGCAATCAGCCCCAGCATTTT.

The gene calls are TRBV14 and TRBJ1-1; no definite D call. Germline V gene data show CDR1 as SGHDN and CDR2 as FVKESK. V lost 1 base, J lost 1 base, and 7 bases lay in between. The CDR3 is 14 residues long. This CDR3 reads CASSQVAGNTEAFF. CDR3 nucleotides: TGTGCCAGCAGCCAAGTAGCCGGGAACACTGAAGCTTTCTTT. Based on the CDR3 plus reference TRBV14 and TRBJ1-1, the full variable domain is EAGVTQFPSHSVIEKGQTVTLRCDPISGHDNLYWYRRVMGKEIKFLLHFVKESKQDESGMPNNRFLAERTGGTYSTLKVQPAELEDSGVYFCASSQVAGNTEAFFGQGTRLTVV.

This clone was seen a few times. J is TRBJ1-4 and V is TRBV15; 7 positions agree with TRBD1. Germline CDR1 reads LNHNV; CDR2 reads YYDKDF (reference sequence). The CDR3 spans 14 residues. J was trimmed by 6 bases and V by 9 bases; bases with no gene match: 10. Here the CDR3 DNA reads TGTGCCACGCGGGACAGCCCACTTTATGAAAAACTGTTTTTT. The encoded protein is CATRDSPLYEKLFF.

The V gene is TRBV27, the J gene TRBJ2-1, with 10 bases that match TRBD2. With 5 bases clipped from V and 2 bases from J, the junction kept 3 bases outside the gene matches. The length of the CDR3 is 15 residues. Germline values: CDR1 MNHEY, CDR2 SMNVEV (reference sequence). The CDR3 region has the DNA TGTGCCAGCAGTCGTCTAGCGGGAGCCTACAATGAGCAGTTCTTC. This codes for CASSRLAGAYNEQFF.

For the CDR3, the DNA is TGTGCCAGCAGCGTAGACCCGGGAGCCACCACAGATACGCAGTATTTT. Its translation: CASSVDPGATTDTQYF. V gene TRBV9 combines with J gene TRBJ2-3; a possible D gene is TRBD2 (6 bases). The germline V gene encodes CDR1 SGDLS and CDR2 YYNGEE. V lost 0 bases, J lost 2 bases, and 13 bases lay in between. This CDR3 spans 16 amino acids.

The CDR3: CASSPGLGAEAFF. In DNA form, the CDR3 reads TGTGCCAGCTCACCAGGGTTGGGCGCTGAAGCTTTCTTT. This sequence joins TRBV18 and TRBJ1-1; D remains ambiguous. The CDR3 sequence is 13 residues long. Germline assignment: CDR1 KGHSH and CDR2 LQKENI. The V end was cut by 2 bases, the J end by 6 bases, with 10 bases between.

The CDR3 sequence is CSVLPEQGINTGELFF. Here the CDR3 DNA reads TGCAGCGTGCTTCCCGAACAGGGAATTAACACCGGGGAGCTGTTTTTT. This chain uses TRBV29-1 with TRBJ2-2, with a weak D call TRBD1 (6 bases). The V end lost 6 bases, the J end lost 2 bases, and 19 bases lay between the germline ends. The CDR3 spans 16 residues. Germline V gene lookup returns CDR1 SQVTM and CDR2 ANQGSEA.

This clone was observed a few times. The chain combines TRBV19 with TRBJ2-3; 8 nucleotides match TRBD2. The length of the CDR3 is 15 residues. The V gene's germline CDR1 is LNHDA and CDR2 SQIVND (reference sequence). V was pared by 5 bases and J by 3 bases, with 7 bases of the junction left unmatched. CDR3 loop: CASSAGGVRTDTQYF. The CDR3 nucleotides read TGTGCCAGTAGTGCGGGGGGAGTACGGACAGATACGCAGTATTTT.

V and J are TRBV30 and TRBJ1-2; 10 bases align to TRBD1. V was pared by 4 bases and J by 7 bases, with 15 bases of the junction left unmatched. CDR1 GTSNPN and CDR2 SVGIG come from the germline V gene (reference sequence). This CDR3 has 16 amino acids. CDR3: CAWIPGQGKTSRGYTF. The CDR3 DNA reads as TGTGCCTGGATCCCGGGACAGGGGAAAACTTCTCGTGGCTACACCTTC.

To note about this clone: The same CDR3 arises from other DNA sequences in this sample as well. The chain combines TRBV9 with TRBJ2-5; D may be TRBD2 (6 bases). Trimming stripped 0 bases from V and 2 bases from J, with 11 bases between. Germline V gene sequence: CDR1 SGDLS, CDR2 YYNGEE. This CDR3 is 15 amino acids long. The CDR3 loop is CASSVAGTSQETQYF. The CDR3 DNA reads TGTGCCAGCAGCGTAGCGGGGACTTCTCAAGAGACCCAGTACTTC.

The chain joins TRBV19 to TRBJ1-3; 7 nucleotides match TRBD1. The CDR3 totals 16 residues. CDR1 and CDR2 (germline): LNHDA, SQIVND (reference sequence). The ends lost 6 bases at V and 0 bases at J; junction bases unmatched: 8. The CDR3 coding sequence is TGTGCCAGTAGGCCCATGGGACAGTTCTCTGGAAACACCATATATTTT. Protein: CASRPMGQFSGNTIYF.

The rearrangement joins TRBV7-9 to TRBJ1-4; TRBD1 agrees at 7 bases. The V segment lost 5 bases and the J segment 7 bases; nucleotides outside the gene matches: 10. The germline V gene has CDR1 SEHNR and CDR2 FQNEAQ (reference sequence). CDR3 length equals 15 residues. CDR3 DNA: TGTGCCAGCAGCGCCTCAGGGGGAGTGGGTGAAAAACTGTTTTTT. Encoded protein: CASSASGGVGEKLFF.

The CDR3 coding sequence is TGTGCCAGCAGCTTGGCCGGGACAGGGGGGACCGGGGAGCTGTTTTTT. This gives the protein CASSLAGTGGTGELFF. This chain links TRBV5-4 with TRBJ2-2; 11 bases align to TRBD1. CDR1 is SGHNT, CDR2 YYREEE, per germline (reference sequence). This CDR3 is 16 amino acids long. With V trimmed by 0 bases and J by 5 bases, 3 bases remained unmatched.

The table lists this clone with a count of one. The V call is TRBV30, the J call TRBJ2-1, with 15 bases fitting TRBD2. V trimming: 0 bases; J trimming: 2 bases; junction bases outside the gene matches: 11. Germline values: CDR1 GTSNPN, CDR2 SVGIG (reference sequence). The CDR3 covers 20 residues. The CDR3 nucleotides read TGTGCCTGGAGTGTACGCGGACTAGCGGGAGGGGTCCGACCCTACAATGAGCAGTTCTTC. This encodes CAWSVRGLAGGVRPYNEQFF.

DNA of the CDR3: TGTGCCACCCATCGGGACAGTAGGATGAACACTGAAGCTTTCTTT. This encodes CATHRDSRMNTEAFF. The chain recombines TRBV18 with TRBJ1-1; 7 nucleotides match TRBD1. CDR1 is KGHSH, CDR2 LQKENI, per germline. The CDR3 runs to 15 residues. Trimming at V came to 10 bases and at J to 0 bases, leaving 11 bases not matched to a gene.

As regards this clone: Other DNA sequences in this specimen translate into the identical CDR3. V and J are TRBV6-5 and TRBJ2-7, with 9 bases that match TRBD2. The V gene's germline CDR1 is MNHEY and CDR2 SVGAGI. V lost 2 bases and J lost 0; bases outside the gene matches: 2. CDR3 length equals 15 residues. The CDR3 spells CASSYSSGSSYEQYF. The DNA of the CDR3 is TGTGCCAGCAGTTACAGTAGCGGGAGCTCCTACGAGCAGTACTTC.

The chain joins TRBV28 to TRBJ2-3, with D possibly TRBD2 on 6 matching bases. Germline CDR1 MDHEN, CDR2 SYDVKM. V was cut by 7 bases and J by 1 base, with 15 bases left in between. CDR3 size: 15 residues. Here the CDR3 DNA reads TGTGCCAGCAACCTTAGCGGAGTAGGCACAGATACGCAGTATTTT. It yields the protein CASNLSGVGTDTQYF.

This chain joins TRBV19 and TRBJ2-2, with D perhaps TRBD1 (6 bases). This CDR3 region has 13 residues. Germline CDR1 LNHDA, CDR2 SQIVND (reference sequence). Trimming took 6 bases from V and 2 from J, leaving 7 bases between them. The CDR3 reads CASRGANTGELFF. CDR3 sequence (DNA): TGTGCCAGTAGGGGGGCTAACACCGGGGAGCTGTTTTTT. The complete variable domain, with remaining parts taken from reference TRBV19 and TRBJ2-2, reads DGGITQSPKYLFRKEGQNVTLSCEQNLNHDAMYWYRQDPGQGLRLIYYSQIVNDFQKGDIAEGYSVSREKKESFPLTVTSAQKNPTAFYLCASRGANTGELFFGEGSRLTVL.

The chain is built from TRBV27 and TRBJ1-2; D is perhaps TRBD1 (6 bases). The germline CDR1 and CDR2 sequences are MNHEY and SMNVEV (reference sequence). This CDR3 contains 14 residues. V was trimmed by 6 bases and J by 4 bases, leaving 15 bases between them. CDR3 sequence reads: CASSPTQGRYGYTF. The CDR3 DNA is TGTGCCAGCAGCCCTACACAGGGTCGCTATGGCTACACCTTC.

J is TRBJ1-4 and V is TRBV30; no firm D call. Germline lookup yields CDR1 GTSNPN and CDR2 SVGIG (reference sequence). V was cut by 7 bases and J by 3 bases, with 12 bases left in between. This CDR3 has 13 amino acids. CDR3: CASKAAPNEKLFF. The CDR3 nucleotides are TGTGCCTCCAAAGCCGCCCCTAATGAAAAACTGTTTTTT.

As DNA, the CDR3 is TGTGCCAGCAGCGCTAGGACAGGGGGGGGTGAGACCCAGTACTTC. It encodes CASSARTGGGETQYF. The genes are TRBV11-3 and TRBJ2-5; 10 bases align to TRBD1. Per germline, CDR1 SGHNT and CDR2 YENEEA. The CDR3 has 15 amino acids. With 5 bases clipped from V and 5 bases from J, the junction kept 8 bases outside the gene matches.

The CDR3: CASSEWTGAGELFF. Here the CDR3 DNA reads TGTGCCAGCAGTGAATGGACAGGGGCCGGGGAGCTGTTTTTT. The V gene is TRBV6-1, the J gene TRBJ2-2, with 9 bases fitting TRBD1. This CDR3 region has 14 residues. Losses at the gene ends were 2 bases for V and 6 bases for J; bases not matched to a gene: 1. Per the germline V gene, CDR1 is MNHNS and CDR2 is SASEGT.

The V call is TRBV12-2, the J call TRBJ1-2. TRBV12-2 is termed a pseudogene. The CDR3 extends over 11 amino acids. CDR3 amino acids: CASRLAAGGSF. The CDR3 bases are TGTGCAAGTCGCTTAGCGGCGGGAGGGAGCTTC.

This clone was seen a handful of times. CDR3 sequence reads: CSASLVAGGSYEQYF. In DNA form, the CDR3 reads TGCAGTGCTAGTTTAGTAGCGGGAGGATCCTACGAGCAGTACTTC. The chain recombines TRBV20-1 with TRBJ2-7; 10 bases fit TRBD2. Trimming took 3 bases from V and 1 from J; bases not matched to a gene: 6. Germline V lookup: CDR1 DFQATT, CDR2 SNEGSKA (reference sequence). There are 15 residues in the CDR3.